This TCR beta chain was identified during a study of CD8+ T cells in alopecia areata. Extracted RNA was reverse transcribed into cDNA, the sequencing template. Measured with immunoSEQ multiplex PCR; TCRdb has only the in-frame clones, and not every one. The sample holds some 11,000 clones, 60% seen once. The CDR3 is made up of 18 amino acids. The V end was cut by 1 base, the J end by 0 bases, with 16 bases between. CDR1 is LGHNT and CDR2 is FRNRAP in the germline V gene. Alopecia areata patients had lesional scalp punch biopsies and peripheral blood taken from them. Sequencing input: skin. This sequence was found in a human donor with alopecia areata. The chain links TRBV12-5 to TRBJ2-1; D is unclear. The chain's CDR3 is CASGLANTAVSSYNEQFF. The CDR3 coding sequence is TGTGCTAGTGGTTTGGCCAATACCGCGGTGAGCTCCTACAATGAGCAGTTCTTC.